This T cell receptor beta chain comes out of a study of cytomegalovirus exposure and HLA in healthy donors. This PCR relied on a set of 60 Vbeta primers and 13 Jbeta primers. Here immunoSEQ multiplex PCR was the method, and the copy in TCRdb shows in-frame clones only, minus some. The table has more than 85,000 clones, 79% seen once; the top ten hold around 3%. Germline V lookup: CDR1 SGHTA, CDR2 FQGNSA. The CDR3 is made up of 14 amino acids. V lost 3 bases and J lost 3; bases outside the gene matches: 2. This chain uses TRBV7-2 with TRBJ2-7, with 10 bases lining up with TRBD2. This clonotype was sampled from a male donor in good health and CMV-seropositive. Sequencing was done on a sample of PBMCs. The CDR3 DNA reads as TGTGCCAGCAGCTTCCGGACTAGCGGCTACGAGCAGTACTTC. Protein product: CASSFRTSGYEQYF.